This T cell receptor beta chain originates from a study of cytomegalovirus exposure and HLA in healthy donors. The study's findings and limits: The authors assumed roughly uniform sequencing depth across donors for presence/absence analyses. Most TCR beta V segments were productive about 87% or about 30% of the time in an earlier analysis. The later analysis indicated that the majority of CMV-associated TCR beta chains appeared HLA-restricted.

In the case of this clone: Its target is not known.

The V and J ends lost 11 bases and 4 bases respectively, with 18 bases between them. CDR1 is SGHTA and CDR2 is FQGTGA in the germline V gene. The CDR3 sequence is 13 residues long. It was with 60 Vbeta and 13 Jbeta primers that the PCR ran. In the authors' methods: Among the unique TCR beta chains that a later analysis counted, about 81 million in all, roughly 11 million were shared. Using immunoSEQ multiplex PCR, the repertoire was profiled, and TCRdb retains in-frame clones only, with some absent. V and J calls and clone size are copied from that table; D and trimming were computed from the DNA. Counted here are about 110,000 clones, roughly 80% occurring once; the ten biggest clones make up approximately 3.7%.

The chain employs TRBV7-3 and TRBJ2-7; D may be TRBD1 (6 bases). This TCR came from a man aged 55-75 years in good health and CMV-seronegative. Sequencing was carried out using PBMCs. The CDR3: CALQGEYLYEQYV. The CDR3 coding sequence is TGTGCCTTACAGGGCGAATATTTGTACGAGCAGTACGTC.